One and the same sample provided the 25 T cell receptor beta chains below, sequenced in a study of shared clonotypes between healthy human individuals. Assay: immunoSEQ multiplex PCR; the TCRdb copy retains only in-frame clones and omits some. This table has roughly 660,000 clones, less than 95% appearing once. The sample consisted of memory CD8+ T cells from PBMCs. Sample subset: CD45RO+ cells pooled with CCR7-negative TemRA cells. Every receptor here comes from a man between 18 and 35 years old in good health. Some clones in this sample may be carry-over from other donors' samples.

This chain uses TRBV4-1 with TRBJ2-3; D gene ambiguous. Germline CDR1 MGHRA, CDR2 YSYEKL. Trimming shortened V by 2 bases and J by 0 bases, and 6 bases separated the two germline ends. CDR3 length equals 14 residues. CDR3 residues: CASSQYPSTDTQYF. Written as DNA, the CDR3 is TGCGCCAGCAGCCAATACCCGAGCACAGATACGCAGTATTTT.

The chain recombines TRBV10-3 with TRBJ1-2, with TRBD1 identical over 11 bases. CDR3 size: 15 residues. The trim removed 10 bases at V and 3 bases at J, leaving 10 bases unmatched. Per the germline V gene, CDR1 is ENHRY and CDR2 is SYGVKD. The CDR3: CATWGGQGDDYGYTF. Written as DNA, the CDR3 is TGTGCCACCTGGGGGGGACAGGGGGATGACTATGGCTACACCTTC.

The chain carries TRBV10-2 and TRBJ2-1, with D unclear. Germline loops: CDR1 WSHSY, CDR2 SAAADI. The CDR3 extends over 15 amino acids. Deletions cut 3 bases from V and 8 bases from J, with 17 bases between. CDR3 sequence reads: CASSEGHSKGHEQFF. CDR3 nucleotides: TGCGCCAGCAGTGAAGGGCACTCAAAAGGGCATGAGCAGTTCTTC.

This clone was detected only once. This chain connects TRBV19 to TRBJ1-3; no reliable D call. The CDR3 consists of 15 residues. Germline-derived CDR1 and CDR2 are LNHDA and SQIVND (reference sequence). Trimming left V 3 bases short and J 2 bases short, with 11 bases between. The CDR3 DNA is TGTGCCAGTAGTATTGCCCGGGCAACTGGAAACACCATATATTTT. Translated, it gives CASSIARATGNTIYF.

The genes are TRBV7-3 and TRBJ2-3, with D uncertain. Per germline, CDR1 SGHTA and CDR2 FQGTGA. V was cut by 5 bases and J by 5 bases, with 17 bases left in between. CDR3 length equals 15 residues. CDR3 residues: CASSLTRVRRDTQYF. The CDR3 coding sequence is TGTGCCAGCAGCCTGACCCGGGTCAGGAGAGATACGCAGTATTTT. Full variable domain (outside the CDR3, taken from reference TRBV7-3 and TRBJ2-3): GAGVSQTPSNKVTEKGKYVELRCDPISGHTALYWYRQSLGQGPEFLIYFQGTGAADDSGLPNDRFFAVRPEGSVSTLKIQRTERGDSAVYLCASSLTRVRRDTQYFGPGTRLTVL.

The chain joins TRBV20-1 to TRBJ2-1; the D gene is possibly TRBD2 (5 bases). Deletions cut 4 bases from V and 10 bases from J, with 8 bases between. The CDR3 runs 10 residues. In germline, CDR1 is DFQATT, CDR2 SNEGSKA (reference sequence). In DNA form, the CDR3 reads TGCAGTGCTATGGGAGCCGAGCAGTTCTTC. Translation gives CSAMGAEQFF.

The rearrangement links TRBV4-2 to TRBJ1-4; D uncertain. Germline assignment: CDR1 LGHNA and CDR2 YNFKEQ. The CDR3 runs 16 residues. V shed 6 bases and J shed 6 bases, with 20 bases lying between them. The DNA for the CDR3 is TGTGCCAGCAGTCCCGGTGATGCAGGTCGGTATGAAAAACTGTTTTTT. Protein product: CASSPGDAGRYEKLFF.

This chain connects TRBV28 to TRBJ2-7; perhaps TRBD2 as D (6 bases). Per germline, CDR1 MDHEN and CDR2 SYDVKM. The CDR3 extends over 14 amino acids. Trimming pared 1 base from V and 2 bases from J, leaving 9 bases between. The CDR3 DNA sequence: TGTGCCAGCAGTTTATCGGGGGAAACCTACGAGCAGTACTTC. Translated, it gives CASSLSGETYEQYF.

This clone was counted only a few times. The chain combines TRBV5-4 with TRBJ1-2; D unresolved. Germline V lookup: CDR1 SGHNT, CDR2 YYREEE (reference sequence). V dropped 0 bases and J dropped 2 bases, with 11 bases sitting between them. The CDR3 consists of 15 residues. CDR3: CASSLGPISNYGYTF. CDR3 nucleotides: TGTGCCAGCAGCTTGGGACCTATCTCCAACTATGGCTACACCTTC. The variable domain in full, completed from reference TRBV5-4 and TRBJ1-2, reads ETGVTQSPTHLIKTRGQQVTLRCSSQSGHNTVSWYQQALGQGPQFIFQYYREEENGRGNFPPRFSGLQFPNYSSELNVNALELDDSALYLCASSLGPISNYGYTFGSGTRLTVV.

The CDR3, as DNA: TGTGCCAGTAGTATAACAGGGAGGAGCAATCAGCCCCAGCATTTT. It encodes CASSITGRSNQPQHF. This rearrangement joins TRBV19 to TRBJ1-5; D may be TRBD1 (6 bases). The germline gives CDR1 LNHDA, CDR2 SQIVND (reference sequence). The V end lost 2 bases, the J end lost 1 base, and 9 bases lay between the germline ends. This CDR3 comprises 15 residues.

The rearrangement links TRBV5-6 to TRBJ2-7; D call uncertain. V dropped 1 base and J dropped 0 bases, with 11 bases sitting between them. The CDR3 contains 15 residues. Germline V gene lookup returns CDR1 SGHDT and CDR2 YYEEEE. CDR3 sequence: CASSLLDHPSYEQYF. The CDR3 DNA reads TGTGCCAGCAGCTTGCTCGACCACCCCTCCTACGAGCAGTACTTC.

This chain uses TRBV28 with TRBJ2-5; 7 nucleotides line up with TRBD2. From germline, CDR1 is MDHEN and CDR2 SYDVKM. J gave up 11 bases and V 3 bases, and 6 bases lay outside the gene matches. This CDR3 is 12 amino acids long. The CDR3 coding sequence is TGTGCCAGCAGTTTTGTGGGGAGGGAGCAGTACTTC. It codes for CASSFVGREQYF.

The chain uses TRBV7-8 and TRBJ2-7; 11 positions match TRBD2. Germline lookup yields CDR1 SGHVS and CDR2 FQNEAQ. Trimming removed 5 bases from V and 3 bases from J; junction bases left unmatched: 6. The CDR3 consists of 15 residues. The CDR3: CASSTTSGRSYEQYF. CDR3 nucleotide sequence: TGTGCCAGCAGCACCACTAGCGGGAGAAGCTACGAGCAGTACTTC.

V gene TRBV28 combines with J gene TRBJ2-5; 11 nucleotides align to TRBD2. V gave up 6 bases and J gave up 4 bases; unmatched junction bases: 4. In germline, CDR1 is MDHEN, CDR2 SYDVKM. The CDR3 is made up of 14 amino acids. The DNA of the CDR3 is TGTGCCAGCAGCCTCGGACTAGCGGGAGAGACCCAGTACTTC. Its protein is CASSLGLAGETQYF.

CDR3 nucleotide sequence: TGTGCCAGCAGCACTCGGGAGGGGAGCTCCTACGAGCAGTACTTC. Residues: CASSTREGSSYEQYF. The chain combines TRBV9 with TRBJ2-7, with 8 bases matching TRBD2. This CDR3 region has 15 residues. Per the germline V gene, CDR1 is SGDLS and CDR2 is YYNGEE. Unmatched junction bases numbered 6, after V lost 4 bases and J lost 0 bases.

This chain joins TRBV4-1 and TRBJ2-7, with 7 bases that match TRBD1. From germline, CDR1 is MGHRA and CDR2 YSYEKL. Losses at the gene ends were 2 bases for V and 7 bases for J; bases not matched to a gene: 8. This CDR3 has 14 residues. CDR3 in amino acids: CASSQRYRGVEQYF. CDR3 in DNA: TGCGCCAGCAGCCAACGATACAGGGGTGTAGAGCAGTACTTC.

CDR3 region: CASSVGGGQTEAFF. Written as DNA, the CDR3 is TGTGCCAGCAGCGTAGGTGGGGGGCAAACTGAAGCTTTCTTT. This chain connects TRBV9 to TRBJ1-1; possibly TRBD1 for D (6 bases). CDR1 is SGDLS and CDR2 is YYNGEE in the germline V gene. The CDR3 has 14 amino acids. The V end was cut by 0 bases, the J end by 5 bases, with 11 bases between.

The chain uses TRBV9 and TRBJ2-5; D is unresolved. Germline values: CDR1 SGDLS, CDR2 YYNGEE. V was cut by 4 bases and J by 5 bases, with 12 bases left in between. This CDR3 has 13 amino acids. The CDR3 loop is CASSPWPRETQYF. The CDR3 nucleotides read TGTGCCAGCAGCCCTTGGCCTCGGGAGACCCAGTACTTC.

The V call is TRBV28, the J call TRBJ2-3; 7 bases match TRBD1. V gave up 0 bases and J gave up 2 bases; unmatched junction bases: 2. Germline V gives CDR1 MDHEN, CDR2 SYDVKM. This CDR3 contains 15 residues. The CDR3 DNA follows: TGTGCCAGCAGTTTATGGCAGGGGGACACAGATACGCAGTATTTT. It translates to CASSLWQGDTDTQYF.

V gene TRBV6-6 combines with J gene TRBJ1-2; D perhaps matches TRBD1 (6 bases). The CDR3 extends over 15 amino acids. CDR1 MNHNY and CDR2 SVGAGI come from the germline V gene (reference sequence). V lost 0 bases to trimming and J lost 5 bases, with 13 bases between them. The CDR3 protein is CASSYSGDRRYGYTF. For the CDR3, the DNA is TGTGCCAGCAGTTACTCAGGAGACAGGAGATATGGCTACACCTTC.

Only one count was recorded for this clone. The chain joins TRBV6-7 to TRBJ1-5; D gene ambiguous. TRBV6-7 is placed among ORFs of uncertain function. The V end was cut by 5 bases, the J end by 0 bases, with 23 bases between. This CDR3 comprises 19 residues. The DNA for the CDR3 is TGTGCCAGCAGTCATGGGCCACCCGCTGAATACCATAGCAATCAGCCCCAGCATTTT. It specifies CASSHGPPAEYHSNQPQHF.

This chain links TRBV13 with TRBJ2-7; tentative D call: TRBD2 (6 bases). V dropped 1 base and J dropped 0 bases, with 25 bases sitting between them. The CDR3 runs 20 residues. The V gene's germline CDR1 is PRHDT and CDR2 FYEKMQ (reference sequence). The CDR3 DNA reads as TGTGCCAGCAGCTTAGACCCCGGCTCTTACGGTAGCGGAAACTCCTACGAGCAGTACTTC. Translated: CASSLDPGSYGSGNSYEQYF.

V usage is TRBV28 and J usage is TRBJ2-3; D is undetermined. The CDR3 extends over 16 amino acids. V gave up 6 bases and J gave up 6 bases, with 22 bases separating them. CDR1 and CDR2 (germline): MDHEN, SYDVKM. CDR3 bases: TGTGCCAGCAGCGTTTTAACTACAGTACATGGGGATACGCAGTATTTT. It translates to CASSVLTTVHGDTQYF.

CDR3 in DNA: TGTGCCTGGACCGCTCCCGTTGACGGAGCCTACGAGCAGTACTTC. The encoded protein is CAWTAPVDGAYEQYF. The chain uses TRBV30 and TRBJ2-7; D is unclear. CDR3 length: 15 residues. Germline CDR1 reads GTSNPN; CDR2 reads SVGIG (reference sequence). Trimming cost V 4 bases and J 2 bases, with 18 bases left between them. The complete variable domain, with remaining parts taken from reference TRBV30 and TRBJ2-7, reads SQTIHQWPATLVQPVGSPLSLECTVEGTSNPNLYWYRQAAGRGLQLLFYSVGIGQISSEVPQNLSASRPQDRQFILSSKKLLLSDSGFYLCAWTAPVDGAYEQYFGPGTRLTVT.

The chain recombines TRBV2 with TRBJ2-5; no clear D. V lost 2 bases and J 5 bases, leaving 15 bases between the germline ends. CDR1 is SNHLY, CDR2 FYNNEI, per germline. This CDR3 has 15 residues. The CDR3 DNA reads as TGTGCCAGCAGTGAAAAGGAGCTAGTGCGGGAGACCCAGTACTTC. It encodes CASSEKELVRETQYF.